In its sample, the clone carrying this T cell receptor beta chain was seen many times. Its cognate antigen is unknown. These data are taken from a study of spatial heterogeneity in lung cancer. The wider study: Alpha-chain sequences were detected in numbers that were consistently lower than beta-chain sequences.

Each TCR cDNA molecule carried a unique molecular identifier. TCRdb ran MiXCR on the 5' RACE reads and lists one entry per CDR3 protein. The sample includes about 27,000 distinct CDR3 sequences, 5% to 6% of them seen just once. Points from the study as a whole: Whereas they appeared in blood less at follow-up, ubiquitous expanded tumor TCRs appeared there more at resection.

This sample's time point: blood at routine non-recurrence follow-up after resection. Tumor, nontumor lung or frozen PBMC supplied whole RNA, sequenced without sorting. CDR3 size: 13 residues. V lost 3 bases and J lost 4, with 9 bases in between. The sequenced sample was PBMCs, obtained at follow-up. This TCR was sampled from a female donor with early-stage non-small cell lung cancer. V is TRBV12-3 or TRBV12-4 and J is TRBJ1-1, with a possible D match to TRBD1 (5 bases). In DNA, the CDR3 is TGTGCCAGCAGTTTCCGTGGGGGCACTGAAGCTTTCTTT. This sequence encodes CASSFRGGTEAFF.